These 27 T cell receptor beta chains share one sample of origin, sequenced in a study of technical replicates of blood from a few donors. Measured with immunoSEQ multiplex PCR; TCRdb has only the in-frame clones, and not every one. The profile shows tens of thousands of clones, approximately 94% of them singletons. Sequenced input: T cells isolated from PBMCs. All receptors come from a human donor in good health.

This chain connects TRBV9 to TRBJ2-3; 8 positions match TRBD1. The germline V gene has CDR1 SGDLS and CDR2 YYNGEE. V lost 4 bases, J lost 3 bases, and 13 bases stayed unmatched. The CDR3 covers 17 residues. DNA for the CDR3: TGTGCCAGCAGCACCAATACAGGGGGAAGCTTGACAGATACGCAGTATTTT. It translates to CASSTNTGGSLTDTQYF. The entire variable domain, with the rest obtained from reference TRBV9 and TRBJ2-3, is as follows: DSGVTQTPKHLITATGQRVTLRCSPRSGDLSVYWYQQSLDQGLQFLIQYYNGEERAKGNILERFSAQQFPDLHSELNLSSLELGDSALYFCASSTNTGGSLTDTQYFGPGTRLTVL.

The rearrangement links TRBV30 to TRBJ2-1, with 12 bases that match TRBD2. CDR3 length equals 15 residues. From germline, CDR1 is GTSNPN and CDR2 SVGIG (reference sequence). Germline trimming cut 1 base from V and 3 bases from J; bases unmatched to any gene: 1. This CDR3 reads CAWSGTSGNYNEQFF. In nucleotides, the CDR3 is TGTGCCTGGAGTGGGACTAGCGGGAACTACAATGAGCAGTTCTTC. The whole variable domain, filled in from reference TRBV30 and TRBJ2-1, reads SQTIHQWPATLVQPVGSPLSLECTVEGTSNPNLYWYRQAAGRGLQLLFYSVGIGQISSEVPQNLSASRPQDRQFILSSKKLLLSDSGFYLCAWSGTSGNYNEQFFGPGTRLTVL.

As DNA, the CDR3 is TGTGCCAGCAGCTTTAGCGGGACTTACAATGAGCAGTTCTTC. This sequence encodes CASSFSGTYNEQFF. V usage is TRBV11-2 and J usage is TRBJ2-1, with 8 bases lining up with TRBD2. V was clipped by 3 bases and J by 4 bases; unmatched bases: 2. The V gene's germline CDR1 is SGHAT and CDR2 FQNNGV. The CDR3 has 14 amino acids.

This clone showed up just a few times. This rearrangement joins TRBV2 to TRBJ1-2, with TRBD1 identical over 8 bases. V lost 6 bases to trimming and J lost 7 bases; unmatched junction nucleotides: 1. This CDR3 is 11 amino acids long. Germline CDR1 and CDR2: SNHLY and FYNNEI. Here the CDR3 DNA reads TGTGCCAGCAGGGACAGGGTTGGCTACACCTTC. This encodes CASRDRVGYTF.

The CDR3 spells CASSLTLAGGNTGELFF. The DNA of the CDR3 is TGTGCCAGCAGCTTAACGTTAGCGGGAGGGAACACCGGGGAGCTGTTTTTT. This chain connects TRBV7-3 to TRBJ2-2; 10 nucleotides align to TRBD2. Trimming took 0 bases from V and 1 from J; bases not matched to a gene: 2. This CDR3 region has 17 residues. CDR1 SGHTA and CDR2 FQGTGA come from the germline V gene.

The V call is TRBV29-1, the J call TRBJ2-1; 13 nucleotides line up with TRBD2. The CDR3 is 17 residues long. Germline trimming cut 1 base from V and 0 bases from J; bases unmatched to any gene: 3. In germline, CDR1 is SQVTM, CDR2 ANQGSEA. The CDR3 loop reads CSVEGWTSGSSYNEQFF. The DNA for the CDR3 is TGCAGCGTTGAAGGGTGGACTAGCGGGAGCTCCTACAATGAGCAGTTCTTC.

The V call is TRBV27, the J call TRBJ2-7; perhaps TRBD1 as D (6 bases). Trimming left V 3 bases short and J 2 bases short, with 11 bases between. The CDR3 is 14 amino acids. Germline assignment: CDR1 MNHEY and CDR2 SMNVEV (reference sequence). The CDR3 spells CASSFPGQTYEQYF. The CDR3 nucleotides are TGTGCCAGCAGTTTCCCCGGACAGACCTACGAGCAGTACTTC.

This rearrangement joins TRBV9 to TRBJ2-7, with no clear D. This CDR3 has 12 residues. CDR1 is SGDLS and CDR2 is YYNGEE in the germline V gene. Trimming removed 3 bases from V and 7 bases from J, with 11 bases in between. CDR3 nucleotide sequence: TGTGCCAGCAGCGCACCCCCCGGGGAGCAGTACTTC. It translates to CASSAPPGEQYF.

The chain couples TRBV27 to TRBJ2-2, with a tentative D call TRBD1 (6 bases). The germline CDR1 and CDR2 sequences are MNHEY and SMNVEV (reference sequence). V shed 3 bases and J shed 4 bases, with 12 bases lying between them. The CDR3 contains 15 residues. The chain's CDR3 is CASSFFTGFTGELFF. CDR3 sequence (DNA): TGTGCCAGCAGTTTTTTTACAGGGTTCACCGGGGAGCTGTTTTTT.

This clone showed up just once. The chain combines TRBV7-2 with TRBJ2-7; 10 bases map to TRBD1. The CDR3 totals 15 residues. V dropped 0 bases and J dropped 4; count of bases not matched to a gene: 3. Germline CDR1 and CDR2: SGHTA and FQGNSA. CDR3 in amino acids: CASSLAGQGFYEQYF. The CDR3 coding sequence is TGTGCCAGCAGCTTAGCGGGACAGGGGTTTTACGAGCAGTACTTC.

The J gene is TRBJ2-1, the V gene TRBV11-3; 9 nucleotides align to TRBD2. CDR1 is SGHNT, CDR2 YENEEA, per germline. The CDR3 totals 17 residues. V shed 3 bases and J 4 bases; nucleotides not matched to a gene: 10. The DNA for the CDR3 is TGTGCCAGCAGCTTGGATCGGGGGACTAGCACGTACAATGAGCAGTTCTTC. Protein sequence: CASSLDRGTSTYNEQFF.

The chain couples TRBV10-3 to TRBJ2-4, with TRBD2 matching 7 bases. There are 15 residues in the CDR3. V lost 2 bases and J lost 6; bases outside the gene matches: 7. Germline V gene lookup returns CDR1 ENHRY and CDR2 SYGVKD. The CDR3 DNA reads TGTGCCATCAGTGAGGGGCGGGAGTTCGGAAACATTCAGTACTTC. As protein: CAISEGREFGNIQYF.

DNA of the CDR3: TGTGCCAGCTCAAAGGCAGGGGGGCGCTCCCCCTACGAGCAGTACTTC. Translating gives CASSKAGGRSPYEQYF. V is TRBV18 and J is TRBJ2-7; D is perhaps TRBD1 (7 bases). V gave up 5 bases and J gave up 2 bases, with 19 bases separating them. This CDR3 is built from 16 residues. Per germline, CDR1 KGHSH and CDR2 LQKENI.

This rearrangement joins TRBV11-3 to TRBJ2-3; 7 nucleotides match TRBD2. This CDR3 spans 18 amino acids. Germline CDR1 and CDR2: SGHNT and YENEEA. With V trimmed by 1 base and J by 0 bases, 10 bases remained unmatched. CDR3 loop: CASSLAFLAESSTDTQYF. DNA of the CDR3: TGTGCCAGCAGCTTAGCTTTCCTAGCGGAATCTAGCACAGATACGCAGTATTTT.

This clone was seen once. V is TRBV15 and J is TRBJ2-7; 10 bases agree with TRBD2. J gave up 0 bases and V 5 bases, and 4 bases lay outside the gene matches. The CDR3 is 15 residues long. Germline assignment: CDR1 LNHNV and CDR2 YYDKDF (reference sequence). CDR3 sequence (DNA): TGTGCCACCAGCTATGCTAGCGGGAGCTCCTACGAGCAGTACTTC. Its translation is CATSYASGSSYEQYF. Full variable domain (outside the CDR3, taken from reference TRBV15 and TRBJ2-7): DAMVIQNPRYQVTQFGKPVTLSCSQTLNHNVMYWYQQKSSQAPKLLFHYYDKDFNNEADTPDNFQSRRPNTSFCFLDIRSPGLGDTAMYLCATSYASGSSYEQYFGPGTRLTVT.

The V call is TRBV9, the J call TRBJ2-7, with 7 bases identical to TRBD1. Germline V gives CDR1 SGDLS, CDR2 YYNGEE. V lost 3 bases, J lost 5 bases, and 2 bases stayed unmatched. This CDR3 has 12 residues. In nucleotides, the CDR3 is TGTGCCAGCAGCGGAACAGGGGACGAGCAGTACTTC. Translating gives CASSGTGDEQYF.

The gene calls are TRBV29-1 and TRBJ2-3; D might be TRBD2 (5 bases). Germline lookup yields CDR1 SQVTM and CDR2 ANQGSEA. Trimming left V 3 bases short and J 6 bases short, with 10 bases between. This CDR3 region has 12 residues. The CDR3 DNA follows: TGCAGCGTTGATCTGGTAGCGGATACGCAGTATTTT. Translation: CSVDLVADTQYF.

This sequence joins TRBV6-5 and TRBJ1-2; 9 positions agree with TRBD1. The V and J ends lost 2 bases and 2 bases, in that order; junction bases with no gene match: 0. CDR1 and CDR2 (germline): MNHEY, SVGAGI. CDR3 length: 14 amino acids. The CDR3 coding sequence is TGTGCCAGCAGTTACGGGACAGGGAACTATGGCTACACCTTC. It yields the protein CASSYGTGNYGYTF.

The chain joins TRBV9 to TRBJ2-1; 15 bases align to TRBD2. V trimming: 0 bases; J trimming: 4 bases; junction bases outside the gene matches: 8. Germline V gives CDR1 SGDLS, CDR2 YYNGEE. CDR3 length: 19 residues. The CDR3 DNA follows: TGTGCCAGCAGCGTAGGAGGACTAGCGGGAGGGCTTCGATACAATGAGCAGTTCTTC. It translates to CASSVGGLAGGLRYNEQFF.

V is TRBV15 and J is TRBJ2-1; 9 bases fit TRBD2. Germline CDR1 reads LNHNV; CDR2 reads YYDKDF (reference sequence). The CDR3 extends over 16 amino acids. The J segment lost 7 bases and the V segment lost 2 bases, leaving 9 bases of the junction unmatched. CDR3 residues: CATSRMGTSSLNEQFF. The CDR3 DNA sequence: TGTGCCACCAGCAGAATGGGGACTAGCAGTCTAAATGAGCAGTTCTTC.

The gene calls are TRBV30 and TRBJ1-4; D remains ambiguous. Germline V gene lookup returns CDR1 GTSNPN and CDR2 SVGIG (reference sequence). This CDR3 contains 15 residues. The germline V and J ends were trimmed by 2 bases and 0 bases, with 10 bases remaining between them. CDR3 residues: CAWSPRVATNEKLFF. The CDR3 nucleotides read TGTGCCTGGAGTCCTAGAGTTGCAACTAATGAAAAACTGTTTTTT.

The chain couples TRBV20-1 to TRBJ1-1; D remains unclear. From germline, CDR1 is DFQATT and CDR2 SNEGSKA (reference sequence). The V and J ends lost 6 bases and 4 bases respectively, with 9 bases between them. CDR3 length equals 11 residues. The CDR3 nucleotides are TGCAGTGCCCTTACGGGCACTGAAGCTTTCTTT. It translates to CSALTGTEAFF.

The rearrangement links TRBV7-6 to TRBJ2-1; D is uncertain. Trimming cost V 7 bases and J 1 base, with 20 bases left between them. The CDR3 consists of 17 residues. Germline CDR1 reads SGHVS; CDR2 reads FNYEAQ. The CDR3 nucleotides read TGTGCCAGCACGTCGGCGACTGATTATAAATCCTACAATGAGCAGTTCTTC. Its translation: CASTSATDYKSYNEQFF.

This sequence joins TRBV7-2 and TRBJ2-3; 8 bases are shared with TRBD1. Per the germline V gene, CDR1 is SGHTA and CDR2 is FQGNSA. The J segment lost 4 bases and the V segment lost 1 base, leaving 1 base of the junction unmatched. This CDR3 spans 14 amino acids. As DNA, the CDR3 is TGTGCCAGCAGCTTAGGGACAGGGTCAGATACGCAGTATTTT. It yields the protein CASSLGTGSDTQYF.

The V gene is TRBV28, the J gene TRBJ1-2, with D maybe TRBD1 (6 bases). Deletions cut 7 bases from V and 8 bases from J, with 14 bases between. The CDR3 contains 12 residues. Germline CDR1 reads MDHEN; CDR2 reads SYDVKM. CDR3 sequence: CASTHREGGYTF. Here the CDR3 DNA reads TGTGCCAGCACTCACAGGGAGGGAGGCTACACCTTC.

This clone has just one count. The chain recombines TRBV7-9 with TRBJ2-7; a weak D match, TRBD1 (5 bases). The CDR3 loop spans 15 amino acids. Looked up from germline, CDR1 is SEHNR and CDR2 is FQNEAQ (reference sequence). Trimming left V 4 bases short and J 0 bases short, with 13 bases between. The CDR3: CASSSSDKTSYEQYF. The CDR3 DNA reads TGTGCCAGCAGCTCGTCGGACAAGACCTCCTACGAGCAGTACTTC.

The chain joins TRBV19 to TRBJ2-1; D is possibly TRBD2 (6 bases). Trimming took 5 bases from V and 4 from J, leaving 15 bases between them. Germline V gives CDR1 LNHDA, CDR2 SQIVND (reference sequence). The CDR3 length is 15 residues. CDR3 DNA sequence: TGTGCCAGTAGTTCCCCGGGAGTTGGGTACAATGAGCAGTTCTTC. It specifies CASSSPGVGYNEQFF.